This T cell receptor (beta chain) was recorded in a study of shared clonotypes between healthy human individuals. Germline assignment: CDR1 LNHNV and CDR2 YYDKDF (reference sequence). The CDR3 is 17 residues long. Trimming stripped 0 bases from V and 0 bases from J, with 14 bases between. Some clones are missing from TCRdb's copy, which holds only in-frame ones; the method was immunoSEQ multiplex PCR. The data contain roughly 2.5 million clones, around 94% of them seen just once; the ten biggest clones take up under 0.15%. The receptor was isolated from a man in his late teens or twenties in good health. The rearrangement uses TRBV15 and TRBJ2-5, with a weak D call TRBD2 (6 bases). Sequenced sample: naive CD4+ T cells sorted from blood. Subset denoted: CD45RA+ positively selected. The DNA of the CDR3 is TGTGCCACCAGCAGAGATGCGACGGGGGTGAACCAAGAGACCCAGTACTTC. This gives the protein CATSRDATGVNQETQYF.